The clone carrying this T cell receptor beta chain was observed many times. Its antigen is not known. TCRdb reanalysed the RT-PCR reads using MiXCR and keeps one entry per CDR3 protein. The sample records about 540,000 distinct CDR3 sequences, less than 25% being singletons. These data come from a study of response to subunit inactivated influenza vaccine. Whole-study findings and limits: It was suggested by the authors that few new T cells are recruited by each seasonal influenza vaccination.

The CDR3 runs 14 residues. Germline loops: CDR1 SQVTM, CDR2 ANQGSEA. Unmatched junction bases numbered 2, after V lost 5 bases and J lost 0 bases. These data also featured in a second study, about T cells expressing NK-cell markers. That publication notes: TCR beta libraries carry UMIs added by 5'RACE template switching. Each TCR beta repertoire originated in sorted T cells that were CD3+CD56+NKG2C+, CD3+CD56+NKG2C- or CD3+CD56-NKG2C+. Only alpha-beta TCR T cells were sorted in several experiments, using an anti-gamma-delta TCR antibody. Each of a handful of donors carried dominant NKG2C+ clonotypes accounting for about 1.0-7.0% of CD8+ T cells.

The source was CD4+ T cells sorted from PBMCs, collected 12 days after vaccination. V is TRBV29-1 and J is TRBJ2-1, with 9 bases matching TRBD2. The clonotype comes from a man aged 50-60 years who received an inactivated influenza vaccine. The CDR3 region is CSVSTSGSYNEQFF. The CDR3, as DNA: TGCAGCGTTTCGACTAGCGGCTCCTACAATGAGCAGTTCTTC.